This is a list of T cell receptor beta chains from one sample in a study of control samples from healthy donors and cancer patients. This table comes from immunoSEQ multiplex PCR, and its TCRdb copy is limited to in-frame clones, with some not included. Among some 54,000 clones listed, approximately 96% were seen once. The sample taken for sequencing was blood. Receptors originate from a woman younger than 45 in good health. The CDR3 runs from the conserved cysteine through the conserved F or W. Each record gives: CDR3 protein, CDR3 DNA, V gene, J gene, D gene, clone size. The D gene is left open where the match is weak. Clone size is not always given. Where it is, it says once, few, many or a class for expanded clones.

CDR3: CAISPGQGPPGYTF; DNA: TGTGCCATCAGTCCGGGACAGGGTCCTCCTGGCTACACCTTC; V: TRBV10-3; J: TRBJ1-2; D: TRBD1; size: -
CDR3: CASSLNPSGLETQYF; DNA: TGTGCCAGCAGCTTAAATCCTAGCGGGCTAGAGACCCAGTACTTC; V: TRBV5-6; J: TRBJ2-5; D: TRBD2; size: -
CDR3: CASSLEGGNGYTF; DNA: TGTGCCAGCAGCTTAGAAGGCGGAAATGGCTACACCTTC; V: TRBV7-9; J: TRBJ1-2; D: -; size: -
CDR3: CASSLGGRSYNEQFF; DNA: TGTGCCAGCAGCTTGGGGGGTCGCAGCTACAATGAGCAGTTCTTC; V: TRBV5-4; J: TRBJ2-1; D: -; size: -
CDR3: CSASSGVEQFF; DNA: TGCAGTGCTAGTTCGGGTGTTGAGCAGTTCTTC; V: TRBV20-1; J: TRBJ2-1; D: -; size: -
CDR3: CAIRDLVNEQFF; DNA: TGTGCCATCAGGGATCTTGTCAATGAGCAGTTCTTC; V: TRBV10-3; J: TRBJ2-1; D: -; size: -
CDR3: CASSTTDRSYEQYF; DNA: TGTGCCAGCAGCACGACTGACAGGAGCTACGAGCAGTACTTC; V: TRBV5-4; J: TRBJ2-7; D: -; size: -
CDR3: CASSPPPTGGPLPNTEAFF; DNA: TGTGCCAGCAGCCCCCCCCCGACAGGGGGGCCGTTACCGAACACTGAAGCTTTCTTT; V: TRBV5-4; J: TRBJ1-1; D: TRBD1; size: -
CDR3: CASRIRTSGYEQYF; DNA: TGTGCCAGCAGGATCAGGACTAGCGGCTACGAGCAGTACTTC; V: TRBV6-5; J: TRBJ2-7; D: TRBD2; size: -
CDR3: CASSYDSSSGNTIYF; DNA: TGTGCCAGCAGCTACGACAGCTCCTCTGGAAACACCATATATTTT; V: TRBV28; J: TRBJ1-3; D: -; size: -
CDR3: CASSPRTGFNTEAFF; DNA: TGTGCCAGCAGCCCGCGGACAGGGTTTAACACTGAAGCTTTCTTT; V: TRBV9; J: TRBJ1-1; D: TRBD1; size: -
CDR3: CASSQPTGGPYNEQFF; DNA: TGCGCCAGCAGCCAACCCACGGGAGGGCCTTACAATGAGCAGTTCTTC; V: TRBV4-1; J: TRBJ2-1; D: TRBD2; size: -
CDR3: CASSLITGFSGNTIYF; DNA: TGTGCCAGCAGCTTGATCACAGGGTTTTCTGGAAACACCATATATTTT; V: TRBV7-3; J: TRBJ1-3; D: -; size: -
CDR3: CATKPGTGAQGRGETQYF; DNA: TGTGCCACAAAACCCGGGACAGGGGCGCAGGGTCGCGGGGAGACCCAGTACTTC; V: TRBV10-3; J: TRBJ2-5; D: TRBD1; size: -
CDR3: CASSASGVQPQHF; DNA: TGTGCCAGTAGTGCGTCAGGGGTTCAGCCCCAGCATTTT; V: TRBV19; J: TRBJ1-5; D: -; size: -
CDR3: CASSESRGSVLTF; DNA: TGCGCCAGCAGTGAGTCGAGAGGGAGCGTCCTGACTTTC; V: TRBV10-2; J: TRBJ2-6; D: -; size: -
CDR3: CASSFLGGDGNQPQHF; DNA: TGTGCCAGCAGCTTTCTCGGTGGGGATGGGAATCAGCCCCAGCATTTT; V: TRBV5-6; J: TRBJ1-5; D: -; size: -
CDR3: CASSYSIRRSGNTIYF; DNA: TGTGCCAGCAGTTACTCAATCAGACGCTCTGGAAACACCATATATTTT; V: TRBV6-5; J: TRBJ1-3; D: -; size: -
CDR3: CASSPSGSYNEQFF; DNA: TGTGCCAGCTCACCCAGCGGGAGCTACAATGAGCAGTTCTTC; V: TRBV18; J: TRBJ2-1; D: TRBD2; size: -
CDR3: CASSQEQGAIYEQFF; DNA: TGTGCCAGCAGCCAAGAGCAGGGGGCGATCTATGAGCAGTTCTTC; V: TRBV4-2; J: TRBJ2-1; D: TRBD1; size: -
CDR3: CASSPRTSGAYNEQFF; DNA: TGTGCCAGCAGTCCCCGGACTAGCGGGGCGTACAATGAGCAGTTCTTC; V: TRBV28; J: TRBJ2-1; D: TRBD2; size: -
CDR3: CASGTAGGNTIYF; DNA: TGTGCCAGCGGAACAGCTGGTGGAAACACCATATATTTT; V: TRBV6-5; J: TRBJ1-3; D: -; size: -
CDR3: CASSPRGTYEQYF; DNA: TGTGCCAGCAGCCCCAGGGGGACCTACGAGCAGTACTTC; V: TRBV3-1/TRBV3-2; J: TRBJ2-7; D: TRBD1; size: -
CDR3: CAWSARTGWDTGELFF; DNA: TGTGCCTGGAGTGCCCGGACAGGGTGGGACACCGGGGAGCTGTTTTTT; V: TRBV30; J: TRBJ2-2; D: TRBD1; size: -
CDR3: CASSDRPNNRGRGTGELFF; DNA: TGTGCCAGCAGTGACCGACCCAATAACCGGGGGAGGGGTACCGGGGAGCTGTTTTTT; V: TRBV6-1; J: TRBJ2-2; D: TRBD2; size: -
CDR3: CASSLGGQPNSPLHF; DNA: TGTGCCAGCAGCTTAGGAGGACAGCCCAATTCACCCCTCCACTTT; V: TRBV7-9; J: TRBJ1-6; D: -; size: -
CDR3: CASRATSGTINEQFF; DNA: TGTGCCAGCAGGGCAACCAGCGGGACGATCAATGAGCAGTTCTTC; V: TRBV3-1/TRBV3-2; J: TRBJ2-1; D: TRBD2; size: -
CDR3: CASSGGLNSNQPQHF; DNA: TGTGCCAGCAGCGGGGGACTGAATAGCAATCAGCCCCAGCATTTT; V: TRBV9; J: TRBJ1-5; D: -; size: -
CDR3: CASSLEVYEQYF; DNA: TGTGCCAGCAGCTTAGAGGTTTACGAGCAGTACTTC; V: TRBV7-8; J: TRBJ2-7; D: -; size: -
CDR3: CASSRGEGLRTEAFF; DNA: TGTGCCAGCAGCAGAGGGGAGGGATTGAGGACTGAAGCTTTCTTT; V: TRBV7-3; J: TRBJ1-1; D: -; size: -
CDR3: CASRDRVGTEAFF; DNA: TGTGCCAGCAGAGACAGGGTGGGCACTGAAGCTTTCTTT; V: TRBV2; J: TRBJ1-1; D: TRBD1; size: -
CDR3: CASSLNPGDYGYTF; DNA: TGTGCCAGCAGCTTGAACCCGGGGGACTATGGCTACACCTTC; V: TRBV7-9; J: TRBJ1-2; D: -; size: -
CDR3: CASSLPRGNYTGELFF; DNA: TGTGCCAGCAGTTTACCGCGGGGCAATTACACCGGGGAGCTGTTTTTT; V: TRBV27; J: TRBJ2-2; D: -; size: -
CDR3: CASSSTRGDNEQFF; DNA: TGTGCCAGCAGTTCCACCCGCGGGGACAATGAGCAGTTCTTC; V: TRBV28; J: TRBJ2-1; D: -; size: -
CDR3: CASSPGLAGVEQYF; DNA: TGCGCCAGCAGCCCCGGACTAGCGGGAGTCGAGCAGTACTTC; V: TRBV5-1; J: TRBJ2-7; D: TRBD2; size: -
CDR3: CASSETTYGYTF; DNA: TGCGCCAGCAGCGAGACAACCTATGGCTACACCTTC; V: TRBV5-1; J: TRBJ1-2; D: -; size: -
CDR3: CASSLIGGEQYF; DNA: TGTGCCAGCAGCTTAATCGGAGGCGAGCAGTACTTC; V: TRBV7-3; J: TRBJ2-7; D: -; size: -
CDR3: CASSGLSEKLFF; DNA: TGTGCCAGCAGTGGTCTGAGTGAAAAACTGTTTTTT; V: TRBV6-4; J: TRBJ1-4; D: -; size: -
CDR3: CASSQDEPRVDTQYF; DNA: TGTGCCAGCAGCCAAGATGAACCCAGGGTAGATACGCAGTATTTT; V: TRBV3-1/TRBV3-2; J: TRBJ2-3; D: -; size: -
CDR3: CAISDTDTQYF; DNA: TGTGCCATCAGTGATACAGATACGCAGTATTTT; V: TRBV10-3; J: TRBJ2-3; D: -; size: once
CDR3: CASSPTGGSVTDTQYF; DNA: TGCGCCAGCAGCCCGACAGGGGGCTCAGTCACAGATACGCAGTATTTT; V: TRBV5-1; J: TRBJ2-3; D: TRBD1; size: -
CDR3: CASSLGGRSYEQYF; DNA: TGTGCCAGCAGTTTAGGCGGGAGGTCTTACGAGCAGTACTTC; V: TRBV28; J: TRBJ2-7; D: TRBD2; size: -
CDR3: CASSLQDTSSYEQYF; DNA: TGTGCCAGCAGTCTACAAGATACCAGCTCCTACGAGCAGTACTTC; V: TRBV11-2; J: TRBJ2-7; D: -; size: once
CDR3: CASGFGGEGYNEQFF; DNA: TGTGCTAGTGGTTTTGGGGGCGAAGGATACAATGAGCAGTTCTTC; V: TRBV12-5; J: TRBJ2-1; D: -; size: -
CDR3: CASSYITARGPYAEQFF; DNA: TGTGCCAGCAGTTATATCACCGCTCGGGGCCCATACGCTGAGCAGTTCTTC; V: TRBV6-2/TRBV6-3; J: TRBJ2-1; D: -; size: -